One sample yielded the 5 T cell receptor beta chains listed below, sequenced in a study of graft-versus-host responses after intestinal transplantation. This table comes from immunoSEQ multiplex PCR, and its TCRdb copy is limited to in-frame clones, with some not included. The profile covers under 100,000 clones, with 80% to 95% appearing a single time and roughly a sixth taken by the ten largest. Sample: PBMCs, taken about 450 days after intestinal transplant. All receptors come from a human patient who received an intestinal transplant, so some T cells may come from the graft donor.

This clone appeared once. The chain carries TRBV11-2 and TRBJ2-1; 12 bases are shared with TRBD1. The V gene's germline CDR1 is SGHAT and CDR2 FQNNGV. The CDR3 runs to 15 residues. The ends lost 4 bases at V and 4 bases at J; junction bases unmatched: 2. The CDR3 nucleotides read TGTGCCAGCAGCTGGGGACAGGGGGCTTACAATGAGCAGTTCTTC. Translating gives CASSWGQGAYNEQFF.

V and J are TRBV27 and TRBJ1-5, with D tentatively TRBD1 (6 bases). In germline, CDR1 is MNHEY, CDR2 SMNVEV (reference sequence). The V end was cut by 3 bases, the J end by 6 bases, with 9 bases between. CDR3 length: 13 residues. CDR3 sequence: CASSLGATQPQHF. For the CDR3, the DNA is TGTGCCAGCAGTTTGGGGGCTACTCAGCCCCAGCATTTT.

The gene calls are TRBV18 and TRBJ2-3, with 15 nucleotides matching TRBD2. Germline V gene sequence: CDR1 KGHSH, CDR2 LQKENI. This CDR3 spans 16 amino acids. V shed 0 bases and J 5 bases; nucleotides not matched to a gene: 0. The CDR3: CASSPPGLAGGDTQYF. The DNA for the CDR3 is TGTGCCAGCTCACCACCGGGACTAGCGGGAGGAGATACGCAGTATTTT.

A note on this clone: One end of the junction does not line up with germline, which may come from a read error. The rearrangement links TRBV2 to TRBJ2-2, with 12 bases matching TRBD2. The CDR3 is made up of 16 amino acids. Germline V gene lookup returns CDR1 SNHLY and CDR2 FYNNEI. CDR3 sequence reads: CAGSPRTSGATGELFF. The CDR3 nucleotides read TGTGCCGGCAGTCCTAGGACTAGCGGGGCCACCGGGGAGCTGTTTTTT.

This sequence joins TRBV4-1 and TRBJ2-3, with D possibly being TRBD2 (7 bases). V shed 4 bases and J shed 2 bases, with 22 bases lying between them. In germline, CDR1 is MGHRA, CDR2 YSYEKL. The CDR3 runs to 18 residues. The DNA of the CDR3 is TGCGCCAGCAGCCCCTTCCCCTGGGGCGGGGGCCCCACAGATACGCAGTATTTT. Translating gives CASSPFPWGGGPTDTQYF.